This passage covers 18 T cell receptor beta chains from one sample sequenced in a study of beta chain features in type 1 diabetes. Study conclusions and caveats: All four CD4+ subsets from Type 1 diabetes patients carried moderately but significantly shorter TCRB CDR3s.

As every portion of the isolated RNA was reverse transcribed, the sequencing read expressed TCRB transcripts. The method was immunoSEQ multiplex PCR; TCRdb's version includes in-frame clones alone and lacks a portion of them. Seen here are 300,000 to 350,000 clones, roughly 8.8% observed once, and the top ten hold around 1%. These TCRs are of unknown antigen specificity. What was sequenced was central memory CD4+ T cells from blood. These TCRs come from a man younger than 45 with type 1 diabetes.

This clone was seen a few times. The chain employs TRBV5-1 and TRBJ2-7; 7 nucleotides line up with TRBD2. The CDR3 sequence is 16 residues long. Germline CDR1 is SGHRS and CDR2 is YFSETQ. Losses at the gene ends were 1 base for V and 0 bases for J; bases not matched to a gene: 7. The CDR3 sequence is CASSLTLAALSYEQYF. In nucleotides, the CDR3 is TGCGCCAGCAGCTTGACCCTAGCGGCCCTCTCCTACGAGCAGTACTTC.

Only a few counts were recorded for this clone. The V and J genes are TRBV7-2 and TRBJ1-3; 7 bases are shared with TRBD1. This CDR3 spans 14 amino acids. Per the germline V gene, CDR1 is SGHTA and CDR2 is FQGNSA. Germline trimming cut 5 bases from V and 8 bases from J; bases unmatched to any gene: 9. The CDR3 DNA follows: TGTGCCAGCAGCCCCGGGGCAGGGGGGGACACCATATATTTT. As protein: CASSPGAGGDTIYF.

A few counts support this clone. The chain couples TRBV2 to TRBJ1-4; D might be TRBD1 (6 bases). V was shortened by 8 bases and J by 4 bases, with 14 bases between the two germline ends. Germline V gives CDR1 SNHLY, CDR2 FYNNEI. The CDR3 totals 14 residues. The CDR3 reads CASGKTGYNEKLFF. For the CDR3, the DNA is TGTGCCAGCGGCAAGACAGGCTATAATGAAAAACTGTTTTTT.

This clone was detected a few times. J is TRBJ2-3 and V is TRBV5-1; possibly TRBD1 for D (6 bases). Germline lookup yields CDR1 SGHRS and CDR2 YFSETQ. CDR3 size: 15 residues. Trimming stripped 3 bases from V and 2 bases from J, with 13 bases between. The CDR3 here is CASSYGTPYTDTQYF. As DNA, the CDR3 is TGCGCCAGCAGCTATGGGACACCCTACACAGATACGCAGTATTTT.

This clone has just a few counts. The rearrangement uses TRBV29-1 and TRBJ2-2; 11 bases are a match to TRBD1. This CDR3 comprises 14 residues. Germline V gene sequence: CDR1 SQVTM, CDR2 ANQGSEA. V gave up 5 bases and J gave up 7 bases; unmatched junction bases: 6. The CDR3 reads CSVRTGGAGGELFF. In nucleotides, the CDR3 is TGCAGCGTTAGGACAGGGGGCGCCGGCGGGGAGCTGTTTTTT.

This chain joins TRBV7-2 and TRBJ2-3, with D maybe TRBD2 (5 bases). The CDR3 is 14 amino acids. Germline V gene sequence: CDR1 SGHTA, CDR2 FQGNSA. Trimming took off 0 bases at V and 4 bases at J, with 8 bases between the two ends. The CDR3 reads CASSLARVSDTQYF. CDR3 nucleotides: TGTGCCAGCAGCTTAGCGCGGGTTTCAGATACGCAGTATTTT.

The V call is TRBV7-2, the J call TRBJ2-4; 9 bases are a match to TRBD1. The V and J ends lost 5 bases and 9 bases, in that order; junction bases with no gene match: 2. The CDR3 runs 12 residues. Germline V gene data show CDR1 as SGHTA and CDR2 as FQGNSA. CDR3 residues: CASSEDRGIQYF. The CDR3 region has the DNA TGTGCCAGCAGCGAGGACAGGGGCATTCAGTACTTC.

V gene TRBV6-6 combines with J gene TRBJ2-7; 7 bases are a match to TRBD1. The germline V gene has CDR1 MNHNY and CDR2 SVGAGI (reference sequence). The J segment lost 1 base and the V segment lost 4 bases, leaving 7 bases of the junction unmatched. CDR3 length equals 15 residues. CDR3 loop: CASSSLGTASYEQYF. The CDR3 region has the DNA TGTGCCAGCAGTTCCCTCGGGACAGCTTCCTACGAGCAGTACTTC.

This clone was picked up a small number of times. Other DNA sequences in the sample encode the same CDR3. The CDR3 is CASSLTGGQPQHF. The CDR3 region has the DNA TGTGCCAGCAGCTTAACAGGGGGACAGCCCCAGCATTTT. V is TRBV7-9 and J is TRBJ1-5, with TRBD1 matching over 8 bases. V trimming: 2 bases; J trimming: 7 bases; junction bases outside the gene matches: 1. CDR3 size: 13 residues. Germline CDR1 and CDR2: SEHNR and FQNEAQ (reference sequence). The full variable domain, with the rest looked up from reference TRBV7-9 and TRBJ1-5, is DTGVSQNPRHKITKRGQNVTFRCDPISEHNRLYWYRQTLGQGPEFLTYFQNEAQLEKSRLLSDRFSAERPKGSFSTLEIQRTEQGDSAMYLCASSLTGGQPQHFGDGTRLSIL.

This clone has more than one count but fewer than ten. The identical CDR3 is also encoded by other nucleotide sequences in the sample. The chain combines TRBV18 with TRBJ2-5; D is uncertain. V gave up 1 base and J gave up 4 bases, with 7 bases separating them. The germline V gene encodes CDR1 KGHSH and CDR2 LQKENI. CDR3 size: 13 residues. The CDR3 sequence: CASSPLRGETQYF. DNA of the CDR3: TGTGCCAGCTCACCACTTCGTGGAGAGACCCAGTACTTC.

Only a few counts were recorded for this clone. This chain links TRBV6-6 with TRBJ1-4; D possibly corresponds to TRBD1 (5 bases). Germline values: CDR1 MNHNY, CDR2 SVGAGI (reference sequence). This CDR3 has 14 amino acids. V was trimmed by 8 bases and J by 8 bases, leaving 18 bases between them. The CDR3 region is CASLLSGGTEKLFF. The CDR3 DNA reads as TGTGCCAGCCTCCTCTCGGGGGGAACGGAAAAACTGTTTTTT.

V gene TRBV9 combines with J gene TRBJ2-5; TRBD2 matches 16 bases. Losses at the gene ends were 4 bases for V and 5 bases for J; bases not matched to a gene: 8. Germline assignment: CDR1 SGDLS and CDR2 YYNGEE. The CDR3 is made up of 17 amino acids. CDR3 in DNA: TGTGCCAGCAGCCCGGGACTAGCGGGGGGGCAGCTCGAGACCCAGTACTTC. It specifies CASSPGLAGGQLETQYF.

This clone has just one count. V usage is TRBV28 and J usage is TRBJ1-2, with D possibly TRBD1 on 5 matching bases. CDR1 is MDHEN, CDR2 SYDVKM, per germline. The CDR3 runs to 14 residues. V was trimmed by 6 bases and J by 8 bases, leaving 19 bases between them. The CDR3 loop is CASSWGTRSWGYTF. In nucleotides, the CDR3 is TGTGCCAGCAGCTGGGGGACCAGGTCCTGGGGCTACACCTTC.

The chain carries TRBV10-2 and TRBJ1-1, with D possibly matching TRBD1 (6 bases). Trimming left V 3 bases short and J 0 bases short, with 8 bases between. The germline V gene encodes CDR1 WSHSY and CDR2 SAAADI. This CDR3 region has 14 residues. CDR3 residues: CASSDRGMNTEAFF. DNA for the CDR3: TGCGCCAGCAGTGACAGGGGAATGAACACTGAAGCTTTCTTT.

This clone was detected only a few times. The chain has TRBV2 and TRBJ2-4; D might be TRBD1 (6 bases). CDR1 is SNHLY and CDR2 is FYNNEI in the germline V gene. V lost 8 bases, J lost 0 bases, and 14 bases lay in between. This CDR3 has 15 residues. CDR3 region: CASGSQGQAKNIQYF. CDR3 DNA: TGTGCCAGCGGTAGTCAGGGGCAAGCCAAAAACATTCAGTACTTC.

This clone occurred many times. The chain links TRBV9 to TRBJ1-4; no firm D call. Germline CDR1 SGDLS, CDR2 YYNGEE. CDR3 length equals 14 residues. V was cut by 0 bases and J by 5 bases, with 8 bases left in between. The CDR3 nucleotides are TGTGCCAGCAGCGTAGAGAGCCTGAATGAAAAACTGTTTTTT. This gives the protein CASSVESLNEKLFF.

In DNA form, the CDR3 reads TGCGCCAGCAGCTTTAGGACAGGGAGTTTCGGGGAGCTGTTTTTT. Its translation: CASSFRTGSFGELFF. This chain links TRBV5-1 with TRBJ2-2; 8 bases match TRBD1. The junction had 7 bases not matched to a gene; V was cut back by 2 bases and J by 7 bases. The CDR3 is 15 residues long. Germline values: CDR1 SGHRS, CDR2 YFSETQ.

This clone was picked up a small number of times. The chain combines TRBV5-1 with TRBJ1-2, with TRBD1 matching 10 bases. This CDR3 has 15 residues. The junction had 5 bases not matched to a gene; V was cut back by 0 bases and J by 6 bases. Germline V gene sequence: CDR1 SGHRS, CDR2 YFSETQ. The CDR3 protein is CASSLAGQGPNGYTF. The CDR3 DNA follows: TGCGCCAGCAGCTTGGCGGGACAGGGGCCCAATGGCTACACCTTC.